This T cell receptor beta chain came from a study of T cell repertoires in cytomegalovirus infection. About the study: It can be stated that public TCR beta signatures indicated CMV infection as well as a matching HLA type. Overall study results and limits: The cumulative frequency of public TCR beta families distinguished individuals who carried CMV together with the relevant HLA. HLA-C-restricted TCR beta clonotypes specific for CMV led the ex vivo response.

Note on this clonotype: As yet, its antigen is unknown.

The V and J ends lost 2 bases and 1 base respectively, with 11 bases between them. The germline CDR1 and CDR2 sequences are SEHNR and FQNEAQ (reference sequence). The CDR3 is made up of 15 amino acids. TCRdb used MiXCR to reprocess the reads, holding one entry per CDR3 protein. The data show around 740,000 distinct CDR3 sequences, with 35% to 45% seen just once and about 2.8% held by the top ten. This sequence was found in a human donor in good health (CMV status not recorded). Some clones in this sample may be carry-over from other donors' samples. The rearrangement joins TRBV7-9 to TRBJ2-5; D is perhaps TRBD2 (5 bases). Sequencing was done on a sample of PBMCs. The CDR3 DNA is TGTGCCAGCAGCTTAACCCGACGGGGCCAAGAGACCCAGTACTTC. Protein: CASSLTRRGQETQYF.